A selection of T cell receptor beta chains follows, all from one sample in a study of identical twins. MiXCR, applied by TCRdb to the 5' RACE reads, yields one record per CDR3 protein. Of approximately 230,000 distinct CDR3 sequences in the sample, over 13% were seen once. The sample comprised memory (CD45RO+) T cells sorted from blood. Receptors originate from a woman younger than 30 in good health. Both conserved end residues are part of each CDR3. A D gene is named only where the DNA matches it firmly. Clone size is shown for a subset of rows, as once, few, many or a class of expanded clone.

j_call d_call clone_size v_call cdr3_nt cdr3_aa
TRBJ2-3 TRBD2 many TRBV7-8 TGTGCCAGCAGCTTATCGGGACTAAGGACAGATACGCAGTATTTT CASSLSGLRTDTQYF
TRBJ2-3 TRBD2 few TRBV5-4 TGTGCCAGCAGTTCCGGGACTAGCGGGGGAGGGGATACGCAGTATTTT CASSSGTSGGGDTQYF
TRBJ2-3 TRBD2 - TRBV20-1 TGCAGTGCTAGAGATGAAATCGGGCTAGCGGGAGCTAATACGCAGTATTTT CSARDEIGLAGANTQYF
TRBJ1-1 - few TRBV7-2 TGTGCCAGCCTCCAGATTGCGGGAGCCCTCGAAGCTTTCTTT CASLQIAGALEAFF
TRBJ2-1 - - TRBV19 TGTGCCAGTAGTGCGTGGGACGTAGAGCAGTTCTTC CASSAWDVEQFF
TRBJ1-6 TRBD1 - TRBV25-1 TGTGCCAGCAGTGATCAGCTAAGGGGGCGAGGCTCACCCCTCCACTTT CASSDQLRGRGSPLHF
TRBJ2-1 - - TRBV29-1 TGCAGCGTTGACGGGTACGATGAGCAGTTCTTC CSVDGYDEQFF
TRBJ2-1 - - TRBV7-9 TGTGCCAGCAGCTTAGCGCGGGTCGCGGAGCAGTTCTTC CASSLARVAEQFF
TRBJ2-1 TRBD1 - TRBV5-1 TGCGCCAGCAGCTCCTTAATGACCCCGACAGGGAACAATGAGCAGTTCTTC CASSSLMTPTGNNEQFF
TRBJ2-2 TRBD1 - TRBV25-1 TGTGCCAGCAGTGAATTCAGCGGGACAGGGGGTACCGGGGAGCTGTTTTTT CASSEFSGTGGTGELFF
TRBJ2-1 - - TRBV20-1 TGCAGTGCTTTTCGGGAACTACAAATCAATGAGCAGTTCTTC CSAFRELQINEQFF
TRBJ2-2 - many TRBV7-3 TGTGCCAGCAGCTCCCGTGGGGGGACCGGGGAGCTGTTTTTT CASSSRGGTGELFF
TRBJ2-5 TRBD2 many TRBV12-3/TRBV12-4 TGTGCCAGCAGTCCCGGGACTAGCGGGGGCCAAGAGACCCAGTACTTC CASSPGTSGGQETQYF
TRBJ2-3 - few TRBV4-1 TGCGCCAGCAGCCAAGACGGGGACCACTCAGCAGATACGCAGTATTTT CASSQDGDHSADTQYF
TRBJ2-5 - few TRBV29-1 TGCAGCGTTGCTCGGGGAAGCGCCGGGGAGACCCAGTACTTC CSVARGSAGETQYF
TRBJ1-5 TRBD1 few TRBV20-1 TGCAGTGCTGAGGACAGGGGGCGGCGACAGCCCCAGCATTTT CSAEDRGRRQPQHF
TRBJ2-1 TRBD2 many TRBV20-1 TGCAGTGCCCCCCCGGGGACTAGCGGACTTTACAATGAGCAGTTCTTC CSAPPGTSGLYNEQFF
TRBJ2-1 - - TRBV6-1 TGTGCCAGCAGGATGAACAATGAGCAGTTCTTC CASRMNNEQFF
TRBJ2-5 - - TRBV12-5 TGTGCTAGTGGTTTATCACACGGAGAGACCCAGTACTTC CASGLSHGETQYF
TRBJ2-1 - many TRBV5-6 TGTGCCAGCAGCTTGCGTGGGGGCCCCCGAGTGCAGTTCTTC CASSLRGGPRVQFF
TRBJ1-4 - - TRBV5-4 TGTGCCAGCAGCTCGAGAGAGGACACCGAAAAACTGTTTTTT CASSSREDTEKLFF
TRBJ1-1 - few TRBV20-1 TGCAGTGCTTACTCGAAAAAGAACACTGAAGCTTTCTTT CSAYSKKNTEAFF
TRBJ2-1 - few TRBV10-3 TGTGCCATCAGTGACCTCTTGGGGGTCGGTGAGCAGTTCTTC CAISDLLGVGEQFF
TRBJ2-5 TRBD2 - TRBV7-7 TGTGCTAGCAGTAGTGGACTAGTGAGGGAGACCCAGTACTTC CASSSGLVRETQYF
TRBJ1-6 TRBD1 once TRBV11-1 TGTGCCAGCAGCTTGGGGACAGGTTATAATTCACCCCTCCACTTT CASSLGTGYNSPLHF
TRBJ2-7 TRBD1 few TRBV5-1 TGCGCCAGCAGCTTGGTTAGCGGACAGGGTGAATATCAGTACTTC CASSLVSGQGEYQYF
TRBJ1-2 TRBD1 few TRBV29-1 TGCAGCGCCGGGACAGGGTCTGGCTACACCTTC CSAGTGSGYTF
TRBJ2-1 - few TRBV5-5 TGTGCCAGCAGCTTGCAGTTCTACTCCTACAATGAGCAGTTCTTC CASSLQFYSYNEQFF
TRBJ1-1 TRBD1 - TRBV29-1 TGCAGCCTTATTCCGGGACAGGGAGCTGAAGCTTTCTTT CSLIPGQGAEAFF
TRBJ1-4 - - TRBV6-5 TGTGCCAGCAGTTTCAGGAGCTCAACTAATGAAAAACTGTTTTTT CASSFRSSTNEKLFF
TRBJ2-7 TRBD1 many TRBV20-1 TGCAGTGCTAGAGCGGCAGGGGGCGAGCGTTCCTACGAGCAGTACTTC CSARAAGGERSYEQYF
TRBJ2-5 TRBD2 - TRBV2 TGTGCCAGCAGCGGGAGGGGACCCATGGAAGAGACCCAGTACTTC CASSGRGPMEETQYF
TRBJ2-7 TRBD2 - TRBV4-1 TGCGCCAGCAGCAAAGCCGGGACTAGTAGCTACGAGCAGTACTTC CASSKAGTSSYEQYF
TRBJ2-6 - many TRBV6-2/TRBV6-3 TGTGCCAGCAGTGTCAACTCTGGGGCCAACGTCCTGACTTTC CASSVNSGANVLTF
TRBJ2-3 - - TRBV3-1 TGTGCCAGCAGCTCGAGAGGGGCGGGGAATACGCAGTATTTT CASSSRGAGNTQYF
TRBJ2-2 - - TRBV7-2 TGTGCCAGCAGCCGCAACCGGGGGCGGACCGGGGAGCTGTTTTTT CASSRNRGRTGELFF
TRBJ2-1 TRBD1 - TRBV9 TGTGCCAGCAGCGTTTTTTCGGACAGGGTATTTTTC CASSVFSDRVFF
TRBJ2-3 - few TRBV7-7 TGTGCTAGCAGCGCCGACTACTTCACAGATACGCAGTATTTT CASSADYFTDTQYF
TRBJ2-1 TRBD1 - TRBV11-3 TGTGCCAGCAGCCCTCGGACAGGGAATTCCTACAATGAGCAGTTCTTC CASSPRTGNSYNEQFF
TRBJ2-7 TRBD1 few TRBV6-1 TGTGCCAGCAGACAAGGGGACAGTACCTACGAGCAGTACTTC CASRQGDSTYEQYF
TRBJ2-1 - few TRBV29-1 TGCAGCGTGACGAGGTCCAATGAGCAGTTCTTC CSVTRSNEQFF
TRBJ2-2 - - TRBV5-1 TGCGCCAGCAGCTGGGGCTGGAACACCGGGGAGCTGTTTTTT CASSWGWNTGELFF
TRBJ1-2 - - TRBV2 TGTGCCAGCAGTGAAGGGCTCTATGGCTACACCTTC CASSEGLYGYTF
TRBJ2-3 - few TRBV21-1 TGTGCCAGCAGCAAAGCTGGAAGCGGGGGCCACGGAGATACGCAGTATTTT CASSKAGSGGHGDTQYF
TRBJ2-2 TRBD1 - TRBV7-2 TGTGCCAGCAGCTTAGGCTACAGGGGATACACCGGGGAGCTGTTTTTT CASSLGYRGYTGELFF
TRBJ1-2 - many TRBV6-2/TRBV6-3 TGTGCCAGCAGGACAGCTAACTATGGCTACACCTTC CASRTANYGYTF
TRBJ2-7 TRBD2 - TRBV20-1 TGCAGTGCCGCGCGGACTAGCGGATTAGCCTACGAGCAGTACTTC CSAARTSGLAYEQYF
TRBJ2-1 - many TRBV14 TGTGCCAGCAGCCAACAAAGAGCCAATGAGCAGTTCTTC CASSQQRANEQFF
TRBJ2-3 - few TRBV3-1 TGTGCCAGCAGCCCCCGCGGTACCGCTTTAGGTACAGATACGCAGTATTTT CASSPRGTALGTDTQYF